The sequence of this TCR beta chain was determined in a study of identical twins. Study outcomes and limitations: Alpha sequences out of frame and shared by twins had excess low generation probability. Cross-sectional statistical analysis, not tracking of the same donors, underpinned the conclusions.

TCRdb ran MiXCR on the 5' RACE reads and lists one entry per CDR3 protein. The sample contains approximately 1.8 million distinct CDR3 sequences, about 32% of which appear only once. The CDR3 contains 13 residues. Trimming cost V 3 bases and J 5 bases, with 11 bases left between them. Germline V lookup: CDR1 ENHRY, CDR2 SYGVKD. This clonotype was counted a few times. Antigen specificity is unknown. Material: cord blood. This sequence was found in a newborn girl in good health. This chain uses TRBV10-3 with TRBJ2-7; possibly TRBD1 for D (5 bases). CDR3 loop: CAISDRDNNEQYF. DNA of the CDR3: TGTGCCATCAGTGACAGGGATAATAACGAGCAGTACTTC.